This is a list of T cell receptor beta chains from one sample in a study of CD4 T cells in relation to SARS-CoV-2 and coronaviruses. These TCRs' antigens remain unknown. Assay used: immunoSEQ multiplex PCR; TCRdb lists only in-frame clones, some missing. Seen here are tens of thousands of clones, 76% observed once, and the top ten hold approximately 30%. Sample: CD4+ T cells from PBMCs, cultured in vitro. These receptors all stem from a human donor in good health. The CDR3 runs from the conserved cysteine through the conserved F or W. Fields, in order: clone size, J gene, V gene, CDR3 length, D gene, CDR3 DNA, CDR3 protein. A D gene is named only where the DNA matches it firmly. The size field is filled for only some rows; it gives once, few, many or a size class.

clone_size: NA
j_call: TRBJ2-7
v_call: TRBV5-1
cdr3_length: 12
d_call: NA
cdr3_nt: TGCGCCAGCAGCCCGGACAGATACGAGCAGTACTTC
cdr3_aa: CASSPDRYEQYF

clone_size: NA
j_call: TRBJ2-6
v_call: TRBV28
cdr3_length: 16
d_call: NA
cdr3_nt: TGTGCCAGCAGTTACGGGACATTCTCTGGGGCCAACGTCCTGACTTTC
cdr3_aa: CASSYGTFSGANVLTF

clone_size: NA
j_call: TRBJ2-7
v_call: TRBV4-1
cdr3_length: 16
d_call: NA
cdr3_nt: TGCGCCAGCAGCCAAGATTTCGGGGGGCTCAGCGTCGAGCAGTACTTC
cdr3_aa: CASSQDFGGLSVEQYF

clone_size: NA
j_call: TRBJ2-1
v_call: TRBV5-5
cdr3_length: 14
d_call: TRBD1
cdr3_nt: TGTGCCAGCAGCTTGGACAGGGGTTGGAATGAGCAGTTCTTC
cdr3_aa: CASSLDRGWNEQFF

clone_size: NA
j_call: TRBJ1-3
v_call: TRBV7-8
cdr3_length: 17
d_call: TRBD1
cdr3_nt: TGTGCCAGCAGCTCCCTAGTACAGGGGGCCTCTGGAAACACCATATATTTT
cdr3_aa: CASSSLVQGASGNTIYF

clone_size: NA
j_call: TRBJ2-3
v_call: TRBV10-3
cdr3_length: 14
d_call: NA
cdr3_nt: TGTGCCATCAGGAGGGTAGAGGGTGGAGATACGCAGTATTTT
cdr3_aa: CAIRRVEGGDTQYF

clone_size: NA
j_call: TRBJ2-1
v_call: TRBV7-2
cdr3_length: 14
d_call: NA
cdr3_nt: TGTGCCAGCAGCTTAGCGGCGGGGTACAATGAGCAGTTCTTC
cdr3_aa: CASSLAAGYNEQFF

clone_size: NA
j_call: TRBJ1-6
v_call: TRBV28
cdr3_length: 16
d_call: NA
cdr3_nt: TGTGCCAGCAGTTTTTTTCGGGGGGTCAACAATTCACCCCTCCACTTT
cdr3_aa: CASSFFRGVNNSPLHF

clone_size: NA
j_call: TRBJ1-2
v_call: TRBV28
cdr3_length: 8
d_call: NA
cdr3_nt: TGTGCCGCCCCGACGGGTACCTTC
cdr3_aa: CAAPTGTF

clone_size: NA
j_call: TRBJ2-7
v_call: TRBV30
cdr3_length: 13
d_call: NA
cdr3_nt: TGTGCCTGGAGTACCTGGGGGGTTTCCGAGCAGTACTTC
cdr3_aa: CAWSTWGVSEQYF

clone_size: NA
j_call: TRBJ1-1
v_call: TRBV5-1
cdr3_length: 14
d_call: NA
cdr3_nt: TGCGCCAGCAGGGAAGGGGGTGGGAACACTGAAGCTTTCTTT
cdr3_aa: CASREGGGNTEAFF

clone_size: once
j_call: TRBJ2-7
v_call: TRBV5-6
cdr3_length: 14
d_call: NA
cdr3_nt: TGTGCCAGCAGCTTCCGGGGCCCCCCTACCGAGCAGTACTTC
cdr3_aa: CASSFRGPPTEQYF

clone_size: once
j_call: TRBJ2-5
v_call: TRBV4-1
cdr3_length: 15
d_call: TRBD2
cdr3_nt: TGCGCCAGCAGCCTACTAGCGGGAGGACAAGAGACCCAGTACTTC
cdr3_aa: CASSLLAGGQETQYF

clone_size: NA
j_call: TRBJ1-1
v_call: TRBV6-5
cdr3_length: 14
d_call: NA
cdr3_nt: TGTGCCAGCAGCGGGGCCGTACTGAACACTGAAGCTTTCTTT
cdr3_aa: CASSGAVLNTEAFF

clone_size: few
j_call: TRBJ1-1
v_call: TRBV19
cdr3_length: 16
d_call: NA
cdr3_nt: TGTGCCAGTAGTATATCCCACGAGGGGATGAACACTGAAGCTTTCTTT
cdr3_aa: CASSISHEGMNTEAFF

clone_size: NA
j_call: TRBJ2-3
v_call: TRBV5-1
cdr3_length: 14
d_call: TRBD1
cdr3_nt: TGCGCCAGCAGCCCGGACAGGGGCGGAGATACGCAGTATTTT
cdr3_aa: CASSPDRGGDTQYF

clone_size: NA
j_call: TRBJ1-2
v_call: TRBV20-1
cdr3_length: 8
d_call: NA
cdr3_nt: TGCAGTGCTAGGGACTACACCTTC
cdr3_aa: CSARDYTF

clone_size: NA
j_call: TRBJ2-7
v_call: TRBV5-1
cdr3_length: 15
d_call: TRBD1
cdr3_nt: TGCGCCAGCAGCTTGGGGGGACAGAACTCCTACGAGCAGTACTTC
cdr3_aa: CASSLGGQNSYEQYF

clone_size: NA
j_call: TRBJ2-1
v_call: TRBV6-4
cdr3_length: 14
d_call: NA
cdr3_nt: TGTGCCAGCAGTGAAACCGGGACTTTGGATGAGCAGTTCTTC
cdr3_aa: CASSETGTLDEQFF

clone_size: NA
j_call: TRBJ2-5
v_call: TRBV18
cdr3_length: 17
d_call: TRBD1
cdr3_nt: TGTGCCAGCTCACCACGCAATACACAGGGGACGGGAGAGACCCAGTACTTC
cdr3_aa: CASSPRNTQGTGETQYF

clone_size: NA
j_call: TRBJ2-5
v_call: TRBV6-5
cdr3_length: 13
d_call: NA
cdr3_nt: TGTGCCAGCAGTTTGGCAGGCCGGGAGACCCAGTACTTC
cdr3_aa: CASSLAGRETQYF

clone_size: NA
j_call: TRBJ2-3
v_call: TRBV19
cdr3_length: 14
d_call: NA
cdr3_nt: TGTGCCAGTAGACGGACGGATAGCACAGATACGCAGTATTTT
cdr3_aa: CASRRTDSTDTQYF

clone_size: once
j_call: TRBJ1-3
v_call: TRBV7-9
cdr3_length: 12
d_call: NA
cdr3_nt: TGTGCCAGCAGCTTAACGCGAAGCACCATATATTTT
cdr3_aa: CASSLTRSTIYF

clone_size: NA
j_call: TRBJ2-1
v_call: TRBV18
cdr3_length: 15
d_call: TRBD2
cdr3_nt: TGTGCCAGCTCACCACCCGGGACTACCCACAATGAGCAGTTCTTC
cdr3_aa: CASSPPGTTHNEQFF

clone_size: few
j_call: TRBJ2-7
v_call: TRBV5-6
cdr3_length: 13
d_call: NA
cdr3_nt: TGTGCCAGCAGCCGTCCAGGGTTCTACGAGCAGTACTTC
cdr3_aa: CASSRPGFYEQYF

clone_size: once
j_call: TRBJ2-2
v_call: TRBV19
cdr3_length: 14
d_call: NA
cdr3_nt: TGTGCCAGTAGTATAGGTACATACACCGGGGAGCTGTTTTTT
cdr3_aa: CASSIGTYTGELFF

clone_size: few
j_call: TRBJ2-1
v_call: TRBV28
cdr3_length: 15
d_call: NA
cdr3_nt: TGTGCCAGCAGTTTATCGGACAGCTCCTACAATGAGCAGTTCTTC
cdr3_aa: CASSLSDSSYNEQFF

clone_size: NA
j_call: TRBJ1-2
v_call: TRBV9
cdr3_length: 15
d_call: NA
cdr3_nt: TGTGCCAGCAGCTCACACCGGCGGCGATTTCTTGGCTACACCTTC
cdr3_aa: CASSSHRRRFLGYTF

clone_size: few
j_call: TRBJ1-5
v_call: TRBV19
cdr3_length: 13
d_call: NA
cdr3_nt: TGTGCCAGTAGTCCCCTGATTGGACAGCCCCAGCATTTT
cdr3_aa: CASSPLIGQPQHF

clone_size: NA
j_call: TRBJ2-3
v_call: TRBV7-6
cdr3_length: 17
d_call: NA
cdr3_nt: TGTGCCAGCAGCTTATCTAGCCACTTCACCTTCGGGGATACGCAGTATTTT
cdr3_aa: CASSLSSHFTFGDTQYF

clone_size: NA
j_call: TRBJ1-5
v_call: TRBV6-5
cdr3_length: 13
d_call: NA
cdr3_nt: TGTGCCAGCAGGATATATAGCAATCAGCCCCAGCATTTT
cdr3_aa: CASRIYSNQPQHF

clone_size: NA
j_call: TRBJ2-2
v_call: TRBV5-5
cdr3_length: 14
d_call: NA
cdr3_nt: TGTGCCAGCAGCAATCAGATAAACACCGGGGAGCTGTTTTTT
cdr3_aa: CASSNQINTGELFF

clone_size: NA
j_call: TRBJ2-3
v_call: TRBV7-2
cdr3_length: 12
d_call: TRBD2
cdr3_nt: TGTGCCAGCAGCTTAGGGGGACTAGAAAAGTATTTT
cdr3_aa: CASSLGGLEKYF

clone_size: once
j_call: TRBJ2-7
v_call: TRBV19
cdr3_length: 15
d_call: TRBD2
cdr3_nt: TGTGCCAGTAGTATTTCTAGCGGGGAATCCTACGAGCAGTACTTC
cdr3_aa: CASSISSGESYEQYF

clone_size: NA
j_call: TRBJ2-5
v_call: TRBV30
cdr3_length: 14
d_call: NA
cdr3_nt: TGTGCCTGGAGTGTACTAAGGGGGTTAAAGACCCAGTACTTC
cdr3_aa: CAWSVLRGLKTQYF

clone_size: NA
j_call: TRBJ1-6
v_call: TRBV7-9
cdr3_length: 15
d_call: NA
cdr3_nt: TGTGCCAGCAGCCTGGGGACGGGGAGTGATTCACCCCTCCACTTT
cdr3_aa: CASSLGTGSDSPLHF

clone_size: once
j_call: TRBJ2-7
v_call: TRBV30
cdr3_length: 12
d_call: NA
cdr3_nt: TGTGCCTGGAAAACTGACCGGGACGAGCAGTACTTC
cdr3_aa: CAWKTDRDEQYF

clone_size: NA
j_call: TRBJ2-2
v_call: TRBV19
cdr3_length: 16
d_call: NA
cdr3_nt: TGTGCCAGTAGTTCATCCTCAGGGTTATCCACCGGGGAGCTGTTTTTT
cdr3_aa: CASSSSSGLSTGELFF

clone_size: NA
j_call: TRBJ2-7
v_call: TRBV19
cdr3_length: 14
d_call: NA
cdr3_nt: TGTGCCAGTAGTCCCCGGGATACCTTTCGGGAGCAGTACTTC
cdr3_aa: CASSPRDTFREQYF

clone_size: NA
j_call: TRBJ1-4
v_call: TRBV27
cdr3_length: 15
d_call: NA
cdr3_nt: TGTGCCAGCAGTTTCGGAGGGACAACTAATGAAAAACTGTTTTTT
cdr3_aa: CASSFGGTTNEKLFF

clone_size: NA
j_call: TRBJ2-7
v_call: TRBV2
cdr3_length: 12
d_call: NA
cdr3_nt: TGTGCCAGCGTGAACGGATCCTACGAGCAGTACTTC
cdr3_aa: CASVNGSYEQYF

clone_size: NA
j_call: TRBJ2-5
v_call: TRBV3-1/TRBV3-2
cdr3_length: 15
d_call: NA
cdr3_nt: TGTGCCAGCAGCCAAGATAACCACGTGGTTAAGACCCAGTACTTC
cdr3_aa: CASSQDNHVVKTQYF

clone_size: NA
j_call: TRBJ2-3
v_call: TRBV30
cdr3_length: 10
d_call: NA
cdr3_nt: TGTGCCTCGGGTCTAGATACGCAGTATTTT
cdr3_aa: CASGLDTQYF

clone_size: NA
j_call: TRBJ2-5
v_call: TRBV5-1
cdr3_length: 16
d_call: TRBD1
cdr3_nt: TGCGCCAGCAGCACCCCCGGGACAGCACTCCAAGAGACCCAGTACTTC
cdr3_aa: CASSTPGTALQETQYF

clone_size: NA
j_call: TRBJ2-5
v_call: TRBV5-1
cdr3_length: 12
d_call: NA
cdr3_nt: TGCGCCAGCAGTTCGGGGCAAGAGACCCAGTACTTC
cdr3_aa: CASSSGQETQYF